These 22 T cell receptor beta chains were all obtained from the same sample, sequenced in a study of spatial heterogeneity in lung cancer (dated by TCRdb to about 2019). The library was built by means of 5' RACE. Instrument used: NextSeq 500. TCRdb itself trimmed the public reads at Q25 with fastp, ran MiXCR and retained productive beta chains. One record per CDR3 amino acid sequence lists the most common genes and DNA. Across this sample there are approximately 10,000 distinct CDR3 sequences, with 6.1% seen only once. The ten largest clonotypes hold approximately 30% of the sample. The meaning of the sample's time point label: sample taken at primary tumor resection. Specimen: normal lung tissue next to the tumor, collected at surgery. The receptors stem from a male donor with early-stage non-small cell lung cancer.

This clonotype has a count of ten or more. The rearrangement joins TRBV10-2 to TRBJ1-5, with 7 bases aligning to TRBD1. The CDR3 consists of 13 residues. Looked up from germline, CDR1 is WSHSY and CDR2 is SAAADI. Trimming at V came to 5 bases and at J to 5 bases, leaving 3 bases not matched to a gene. CDR3: CASSLTGDQPQHF. The CDR3 nucleotides read TGCGCCAGCAGTTTAACAGGGGATCAGCCCCAGCATTTT.

In its sample, this clonotype was seen many times. The chain combines TRBV11-1 with TRBJ2-3; 14 nucleotides agree with TRBD2. Germline CDR1 reads SGHAT; CDR2 reads FQDESV (reference sequence). The CDR3 totals 16 residues. The junction had 4 bases not matched to a gene; V was cut back by 5 bases and J by 3 bases. The CDR3 region is CASSGGLAGVTDTQYF. DNA for the CDR3: TGTGCCAGCAGCGGGGGACTAGCGGGAGTAACAGATACGCAGTATTTT.

This clonotype is medium-sized within its sample. This chain uses TRBV7-2 with TRBJ1-3; unclear D gene. Germline CDR1 and CDR2: SGHTA and FQGNSA. This CDR3 comprises 14 residues. Trimming left V 6 bases short and J 4 bases short, with 13 bases between. The CDR3 is CASSPTRTGNTIYF. CDR3 bases: TGTGCCAGCAGTCCGACCAGGACCGGAAACACCATATATTTT.

Judged by abundance, this clonotype is medium-sized. The chain has TRBV12-3 or TRBV12-4 and TRBJ1-1; TRBD1 might be the D (5 bases). V was shortened by 6 bases and J by 11 bases, with 13 bases between the two germline ends. The CDR3 consists of 11 residues. Written as DNA, the CDR3 is TGTGCCAGCAGCCCAGGGAATAGGGCTTTCTTT. Protein product: CASSPGNRAFF.

This clonotype was observed a handful of times. The chain uses TRBV6-4 and TRBJ2-1; 10 bases are shared with TRBD1. The CDR3 consists of 15 residues. V shed 5 bases, J shed 7 bases, and the junction held 8 bases outside the gene matches. Germline assignment: CDR1 MRHNA and CDR2 SNTAGT. CDR3 coding DNA: TGTGCCAGCAGTACCGGGACAGGGGTTGGTAATGAGCAGTTCTTC. Protein: CASSTGTGVGNEQFF.

This clonotype was counted only a few times. This sequence joins TRBV5-1 and TRBJ2-2; D remains ambiguous. The V gene lost 3 bases and the J gene lost 4 bases, with 13 bases spanning the gap. The germline V gene has CDR1 SGHRS and CDR2 YFSETQ. The CDR3 spans 15 residues. The CDR3 nucleotides are TGCGCCAGCAGCTGGCAGACACGGGTCACCGGGGAGCTGTTTTTT. Encoded protein: CASSWQTRVTGELFF.

At least ten counts were recorded for this clonotype. This rearrangement joins TRBV12-3 or TRBV12-4 to TRBJ1-5; 7 positions agree with TRBD1. This CDR3 is 13 amino acids long. The trim removed 6 bases at V and 5 bases at J, leaving 4 bases unmatched. The CDR3 protein is CASRRDSYQPQHF. The CDR3 DNA is TGTGCCAGCAGACGGGACAGCTATCAGCCCCAGCATTTT.

This clonotype is medium-sized by share. CDR3 bases: TGTGCCTGGAGTATGGGGGCGGATACCTATGGCTACACCTTC. It specifies CAWSMGADTYGYTF. The V and J genes are TRBV30 and TRBJ1-2; D possibly corresponds to TRBD1 (6 bases). V was shortened by 2 bases and J by 4 bases, with 14 bases between the two germline ends. The germline gives CDR1 GTSNPN, CDR2 SVGIG (reference sequence). The CDR3 is 14 amino acids.

This clonotype was recorded at least ten times. This rearrangement joins TRBV11-2 to TRBJ2-1, with D hard to call. The CDR3 runs to 15 residues. Germline V gives CDR1 SGHAT, CDR2 FQNNGV. Trimming shortened V by 5 bases and J by 5 bases, and 16 bases separated the two germline ends. CDR3 region: CASSPVGIRNNEQFF. In nucleotides, the CDR3 is TGTGCCAGCAGCCCGGTAGGAATAAGAAACAATGAGCAGTTCTTC.

This clonotype occurred many times. The J gene is TRBJ1-1, the V gene TRBV20-1; D perhaps matches TRBD1 (5 bases). CDR3 length: 14 residues. Germline V gene sequence: CDR1 DFQATT, CDR2 SNEGSKA (reference sequence). V lost 5 bases to trimming and J lost 5 bases, with 18 bases between them. The chain's CDR3 is CSARKTAHFTEAFF. CDR3 DNA: TGCAGTGCTCGGAAGACAGCGCACTTTACTGAAGCTTTCTTT.

This clonotype was found many times. The chain couples TRBV5-4 to TRBJ1-2, with D perhaps TRBD1 (5 bases). V lost 0 bases, J lost 3 bases, and 9 bases lay in between. Looked up from germline, CDR1 is SGHNT and CDR2 is YYREEE (reference sequence). The CDR3 covers 14 residues. CDR3 DNA sequence: TGTGCCAGCAGCTTGGGCCAGGGATACTATGGCTACACCTTC. This encodes CASSLGQGYYGYTF.

This clonotype was recorded many times. V and J are TRBV18 and TRBJ1-6, with D unresolved. In germline, CDR1 is KGHSH, CDR2 LQKENI. CDR3 length: 16 amino acids. V was cut by 6 bases and J by 9 bases, with 21 bases left in between. CDR3 DNA: TGTGCCAGCTCCGGCGGACTTAGGAGGGAGGGTTCACCCCTCCACTTT. It yields the protein CASSGGLRREGSPLHF. The complete variable domain, with remaining parts taken from reference TRBV18 and TRBJ1-6, reads NAGVMQNPRHLVRRRGQEARLRCSPMKGHSHVYWYRQLPEEGLKFMVYLQKENIIDESGMPKERFSAEFPKEGPSILRIQQVVRGDSAAYFCASSGGLRREGSPLHFGNGTRLTVT.

There are many counts of this clonotype. The chain joins TRBV5-4 to TRBJ1-1, with D unclear. Germline V CDR1 and CDR2: SGHNT, YYREEE (reference sequence). V lost 7 bases and J 1 base, leaving 14 bases between the germline ends. CDR3 length: 14 residues. The CDR3 protein is CASAGSTRNTEAFF. CDR3 nucleotides: TGTGCCAGCGCAGGATCCACACGGAACACTGAAGCTTTCTTT.

The chain carries TRBV7-2 and TRBJ2-7; TRBD2 matches at 10 bases. CDR1 is SGHTA, CDR2 FQGNSA, per germline. V gave up 5 bases and J gave up 6 bases; unmatched junction bases: 7. The CDR3 is made up of 14 amino acids. The CDR3 spells CASSASSGGFEQYF. The CDR3 DNA sequence: TGTGCCAGCAGCGCTTCTAGCGGGGGTTTCGAGCAGTACTTC.

At least ten counts were recorded for this clonotype. The chain has TRBV27 and TRBJ1-5; D is unclear. The germline V gene has CDR1 MNHEY and CDR2 SMNVEV (reference sequence). The CDR3 totals 15 residues. Trimming took off 3 bases at V and 4 bases at J, with 13 bases between the two ends. CDR3 coding DNA: TGTGCCAGCAGTTTGATAGGGCTAGGGAATCAGCCCCAGCATTTT. Its protein is CASSLIGLGNQPQHF.

Ten or more counts support this clonotype. V and J are TRBV7-2 and TRBJ2-1, with unresolved D. Germline lookup yields CDR1 SGHTA and CDR2 FQGNSA. Trimming pared 1 base from V and 6 bases from J, leaving 13 bases between. The CDR3 extends over 15 amino acids. This CDR3 is CASSLGTTLSNEQFF. The CDR3 DNA reads TGTGCCAGCAGCTTAGGGACCACACTAAGCAATGAGCAGTTCTTC.

Comment on this clonotype: A much larger clone lies a single base off, so this may be a read error. The V and J genes are TRBV19 and TRBJ2-2; D is unclear. From germline, CDR1 is LNHDA and CDR2 SQIVND (reference sequence). This CDR3 has 13 amino acids. V was clipped by 7 bases and J by 7 bases, with 13 bases between them. CDR3 in DNA: TGTGCCAGTACCCTGCTTCACATCGGGGAGCTGTTTTTT. Its protein is CASTLLHIGELFF.

This clonotype has a count of ten or more. The chain is built from TRBV29-1 and TRBJ1-1; perhaps TRBD1 as D (6 bases). The germline V gene encodes CDR1 SQVTM and CDR2 ANQGSEA. The length of the CDR3 is 12 residues. The V end lost 6 bases, the J end lost 1 base, and 9 bases lay between the germline ends. CDR3 in amino acids: CSVGQWNTEAFF. The CDR3 DNA sequence: TGCAGCGTCGGACAGTGGAACACTGAAGCTTTCTTT. The full variable domain, in which reference TRBV29-1 and TRBJ1-1 provide the parts outside the CDR3, is SAVISQKPSRDICQRGTSLTIQCQVDSQVTMMFWYRQQPGQSLTLIATANQGSEATYESGFVIDKFPISRPNLTFSTLTVSNMSPEDSSIYLCSVGQWNTEAFFGQGTRLTVV.

This clonotype was detected many times. The gene calls are TRBV5-6 and TRBJ2-1; the D gene is possibly TRBD2 (6 bases). Germline CDR1 is SGHDT and CDR2 is YYEEEE. The CDR3 is made up of 14 amino acids. V was pared by 0 bases and J by 7 bases, with 11 bases between. The CDR3 is CASSLGLARNEQFF. CDR3 DNA: TGTGCCAGCAGCTTGGGCCTAGCGAGGAATGAGCAGTTCTTC.

The chain is built from TRBV7-2 and TRBJ1-2; D not resolved. This CDR3 is built from 12 residues. From germline, CDR1 is SGHTA and CDR2 FQGNSA. The V and J ends lost 3 bases and 7 bases respectively, with 9 bases between them. CDR3 coding DNA: TGTGCCAGCAGCTTTTTGGTCTCTGGCTACACCTTC. Translating it yields CASSFLVSGYTF.

By share of the sample, this clonotype is medium-sized (0.01 to 0.1%). The chain combines TRBV28 with TRBJ1-1; no clear D. The CDR3 loop spans 13 amino acids. Germline CDR1 is MDHEN and CDR2 is SYDVKM. Trimming took off 5 bases at V and 1 base at J, with 8 bases between the two ends. The CDR3 loop reads CASSRTENTEAFF. The CDR3 nucleotides are TGTGCCAGCAGTCGGACCGAGAACACTGAAGCTTTCTTT.

In its sample, this clonotype ranks as medium-sized. The CDR3 region has the DNA TGTGCCAGCTCACCCTTACGTCGACAGGGGGATCAGCCCCAGCATTTT. It codes for CASSPLRRQGDQPQHF. The gene calls are TRBV18 and TRBJ1-5; 9 nucleotides line up with TRBD1. This CDR3 contains 16 residues. The V gene end was trimmed by 3 bases and the J gene end by 5 bases; junction bases not matched to a gene: 8. From germline, CDR1 is KGHSH and CDR2 LQKENI.